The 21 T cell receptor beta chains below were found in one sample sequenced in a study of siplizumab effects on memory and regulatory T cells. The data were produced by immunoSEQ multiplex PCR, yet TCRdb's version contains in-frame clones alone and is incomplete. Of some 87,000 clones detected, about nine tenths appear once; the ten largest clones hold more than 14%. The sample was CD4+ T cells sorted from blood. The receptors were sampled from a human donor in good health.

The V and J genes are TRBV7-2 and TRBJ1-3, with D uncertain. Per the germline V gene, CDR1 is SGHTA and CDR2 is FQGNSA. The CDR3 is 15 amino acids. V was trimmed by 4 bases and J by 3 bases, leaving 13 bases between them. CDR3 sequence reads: CASSSRNWGGNTIYF. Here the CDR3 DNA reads TGTGCCAGCAGCTCGAGGAATTGGGGTGGAAACACCATATATTTT.

The CDR3, as DNA: TGTGCCAGCAGATCCCCGGGACAGATAAACACTGAAGCTTTCTTT. Its translation is CASRSPGQINTEAFF. The chain combines TRBV7-9 with TRBJ1-1; 7 positions match TRBD1. V lost 6 bases, J lost 2 bases, and 9 bases stayed unmatched. CDR1 is SEHNR and CDR2 is FQNEAQ in the germline V gene (reference sequence). The CDR3 spans 15 residues.

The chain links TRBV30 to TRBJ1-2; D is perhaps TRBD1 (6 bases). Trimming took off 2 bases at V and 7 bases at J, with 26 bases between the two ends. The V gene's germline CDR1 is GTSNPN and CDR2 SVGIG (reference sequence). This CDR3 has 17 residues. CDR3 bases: TGTGCCTGGAGTCCCCTGCGGGACAACCGGGTGGGAAGTGGCTACACCTTC. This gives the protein CAWSPLRDNRVGSGYTF.

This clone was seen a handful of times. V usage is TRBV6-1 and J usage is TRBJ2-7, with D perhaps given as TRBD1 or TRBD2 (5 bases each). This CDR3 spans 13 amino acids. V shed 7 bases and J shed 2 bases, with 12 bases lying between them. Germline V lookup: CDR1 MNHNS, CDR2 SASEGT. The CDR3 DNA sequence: TGTGCCAGCACGAGGTGGGGGACCTACGAGCAGTACTTC. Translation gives CASTRWGTYEQYF.

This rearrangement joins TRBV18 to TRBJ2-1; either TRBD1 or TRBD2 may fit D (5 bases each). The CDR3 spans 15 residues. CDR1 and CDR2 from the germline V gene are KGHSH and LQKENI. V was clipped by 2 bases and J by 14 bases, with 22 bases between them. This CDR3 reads CASSPGQGALVEEFF. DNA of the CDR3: TGTGCCAGCTCACCAGGGCAGGGAGCTTTAGTAGAAGAGTTCTTC.

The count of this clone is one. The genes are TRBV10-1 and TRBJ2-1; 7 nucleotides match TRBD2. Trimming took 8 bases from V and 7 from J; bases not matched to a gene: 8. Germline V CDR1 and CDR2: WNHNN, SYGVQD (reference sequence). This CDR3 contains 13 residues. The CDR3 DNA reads TGCGCCAGCGGTCTTGCGGGAGTAAATGAGCAGTTCTTC. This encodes CASGLAGVNEQFF.

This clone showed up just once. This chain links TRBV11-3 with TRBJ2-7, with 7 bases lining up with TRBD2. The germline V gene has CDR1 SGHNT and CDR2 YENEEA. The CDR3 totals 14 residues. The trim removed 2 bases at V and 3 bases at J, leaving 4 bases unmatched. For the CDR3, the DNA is TGTGCCAGCAGCTTACTGGGACTAAACTACGAGCAGTACTTC. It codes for CASSLLGLNYEQYF. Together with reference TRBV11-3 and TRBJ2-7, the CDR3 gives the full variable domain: EAGVVQSPRYKIIEKKQPVAFWCNPISGHNTLYWYLQNLGQGPELLIRYENEEAVDDSQLPKDRFSAERLKGVDSTLKIQPAELGDSAVYLCASSLLGLNYEQYFGPGTRLTVT.

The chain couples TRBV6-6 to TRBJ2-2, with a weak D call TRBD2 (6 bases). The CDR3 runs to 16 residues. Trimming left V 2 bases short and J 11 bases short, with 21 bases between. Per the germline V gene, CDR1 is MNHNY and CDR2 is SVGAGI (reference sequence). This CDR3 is CASSYPERQPAGELFF. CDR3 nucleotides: TGTGCCAGCAGTTACCCCGAACGCCAGCCCGCGGGAGAGCTGTTTTTT.

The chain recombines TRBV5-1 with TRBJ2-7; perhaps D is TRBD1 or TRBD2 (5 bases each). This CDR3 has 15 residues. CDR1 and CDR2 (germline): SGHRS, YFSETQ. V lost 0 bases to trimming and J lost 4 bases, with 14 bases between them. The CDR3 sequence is CASSLGVGTQYEQYF. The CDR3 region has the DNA TGCGCCAGCAGCTTGGGAGTCGGGACCCAGTACGAGCAGTACTTC.

The DNA of the CDR3 is TGTGCCAGTAGCCTCTACCCCTCTAGCCTGGTCACCGGGGAGCTGTTTTTT. Protein: CASSLYPSSLVTGELFF. The chain is built from TRBV19 and TRBJ2-2, with D tentatively TRBD2 (5 bases). Deletions cut 6 bases from V and 4 bases from J, with 21 bases between. Germline CDR1 LNHDA, CDR2 SQIVND (reference sequence). The CDR3 loop spans 17 amino acids.

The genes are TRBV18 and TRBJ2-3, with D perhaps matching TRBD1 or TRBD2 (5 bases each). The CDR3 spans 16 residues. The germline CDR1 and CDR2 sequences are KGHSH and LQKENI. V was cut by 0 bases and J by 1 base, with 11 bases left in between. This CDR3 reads CASSPPRGAGTDTQYF. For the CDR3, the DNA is TGTGCCAGCTCACCACCGAGGGGCGCGGGCACAGATACGCAGTATTTT.

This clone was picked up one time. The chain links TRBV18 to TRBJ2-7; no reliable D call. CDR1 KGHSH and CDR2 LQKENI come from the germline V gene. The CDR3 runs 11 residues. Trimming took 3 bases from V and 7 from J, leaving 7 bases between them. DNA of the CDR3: TGTGCCAGCTCACCCTCAAAAGAGCAGTACTTC. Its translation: CASSPSKEQYF.

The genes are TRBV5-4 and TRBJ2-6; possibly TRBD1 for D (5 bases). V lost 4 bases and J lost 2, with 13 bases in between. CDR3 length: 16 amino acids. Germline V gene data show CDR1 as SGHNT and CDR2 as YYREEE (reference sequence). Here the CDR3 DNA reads TGTGCCAGCAGCGCGGTCGCAGGGACTGGGGCCAACGTCCTGACTTTC. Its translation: CASSAVAGTGANVLTF.

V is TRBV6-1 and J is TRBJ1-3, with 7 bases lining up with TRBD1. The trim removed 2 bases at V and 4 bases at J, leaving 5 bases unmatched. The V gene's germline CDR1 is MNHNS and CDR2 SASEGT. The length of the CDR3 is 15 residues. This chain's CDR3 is CASSEQQGGGNTIYF. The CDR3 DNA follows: TGTGCCAGCAGTGAACAGCAAGGGGGCGGAAACACCATATATTTT.

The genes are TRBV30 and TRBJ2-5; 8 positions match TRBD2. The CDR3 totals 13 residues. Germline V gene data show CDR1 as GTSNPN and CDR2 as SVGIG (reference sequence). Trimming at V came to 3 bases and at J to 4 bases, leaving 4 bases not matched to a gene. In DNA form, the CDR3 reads TGTGCCTGGAGACCGGGACTAGGAGAGACCCAGTACTTC. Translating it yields CAWRPGLGETQYF.

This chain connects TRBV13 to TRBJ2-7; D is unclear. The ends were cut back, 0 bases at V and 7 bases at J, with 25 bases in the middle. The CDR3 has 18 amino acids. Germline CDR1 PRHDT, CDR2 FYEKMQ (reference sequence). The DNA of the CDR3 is TGTGCCAGCAGCTTAGGCCCATCCCACCGGACGGGTGGTTATGAGCAGTACTTC. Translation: CASSLGPSHRTGGYEQYF.

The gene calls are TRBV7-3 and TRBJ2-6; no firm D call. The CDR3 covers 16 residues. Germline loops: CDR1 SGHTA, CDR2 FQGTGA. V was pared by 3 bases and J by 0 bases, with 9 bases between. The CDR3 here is CASSFGPNSGANVLTF. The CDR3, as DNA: TGTGCCAGCAGCTTTGGACCGAACTCTGGGGCCAACGTCCTGACTTTC.

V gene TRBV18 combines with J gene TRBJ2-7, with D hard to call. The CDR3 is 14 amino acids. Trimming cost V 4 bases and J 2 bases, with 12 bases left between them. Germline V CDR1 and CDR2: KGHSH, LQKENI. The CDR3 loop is CASSRNANPYEQYF. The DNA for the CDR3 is TGTGCCAGCTCACGGAATGCAAACCCCTACGAGCAGTACTTC. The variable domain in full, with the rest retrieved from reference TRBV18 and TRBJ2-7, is NAGVMQNPRHLVRRRGQEARLRCSPMKGHSHVYWYRQLPEEGLKFMVYLQKENIIDESGMPKERFSAEFPKEGPSILRIQQVVRGDSAAYFCASSRNANPYEQYFGPGTRLTVT.

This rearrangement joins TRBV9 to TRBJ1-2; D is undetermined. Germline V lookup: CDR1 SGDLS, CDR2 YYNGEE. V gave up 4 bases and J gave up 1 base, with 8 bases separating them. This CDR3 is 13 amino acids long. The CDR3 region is CASSSSFNYGYTF. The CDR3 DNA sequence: TGTGCCAGCAGCTCCAGCTTTAACTATGGCTACACCTTC.

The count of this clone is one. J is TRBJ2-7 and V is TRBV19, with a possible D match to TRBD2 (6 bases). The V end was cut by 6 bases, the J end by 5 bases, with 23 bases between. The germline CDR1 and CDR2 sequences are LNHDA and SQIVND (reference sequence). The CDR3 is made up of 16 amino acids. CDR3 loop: CASSNTGTGAFDEQYF. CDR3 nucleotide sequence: TGTGCCAGTAGCAATACCGGGACTGGGGCCTTCGACGAGCAGTACTTC. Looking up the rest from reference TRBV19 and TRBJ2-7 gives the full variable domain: DGGITQSPKYLFRKEGQNVTLSCEQNLNHDAMYWYRQDPGQGLRLIYYSQIVNDFQKGDIAEGYSVSREKKESFPLTVTSAQKNPTAFYLCASSNTGTGAFDEQYFGPGTRLTVT.

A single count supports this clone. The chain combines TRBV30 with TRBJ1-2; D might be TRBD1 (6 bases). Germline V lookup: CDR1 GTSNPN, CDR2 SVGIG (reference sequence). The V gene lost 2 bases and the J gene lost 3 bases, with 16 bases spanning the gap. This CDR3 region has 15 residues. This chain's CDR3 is CAWSPSLTGHYGYTF. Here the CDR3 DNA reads TGTGCCTGGAGTCCTTCTCTTACAGGGCACTATGGCTACACCTTC.